These T cell receptor beta chains were read from a single sample in a study of blood T cell repertoires in COVID-19. Using immunoSEQ multiplex PCR, the repertoire was profiled, and TCRdb retains in-frame clones only, with some absent. The sample contains about 400,000 clones, approximately 88% of which appear only once. The specimen sequenced was PBMCs or T cells enriched from blood (not recorded which). The origin of the receptors is a woman in her 40s with acute COVID-19. CDR3s include the opening cysteine and the closing phenylalanine or tryptophan. A D gene is named only where the DNA matches it firmly. Expanded clones are given a class, and other clones once, few, many or no size at all.

CASSYKGDSNQPQHF	TGTGCCAGCAGTTATAAGGGAGATAGCAATCAGCCCCAGCATTTT	.	TRBV6-5	TRBJ1-5	15	.
CASSWGQGSTGELFF	TGTGCCAGCAGCTGGGGACAGGGGAGCACCGGGGAGCTGTTTTTT	TRBD1	TRBV5-6	TRBJ2-2	15	few
CASSPFARGRHNEQFF	TGTGCCAGCAGCCCATTCGCTAGAGGTAGACACAATGAGCAGTTCTTC	.	TRBV7-8	TRBJ2-1	16	.
CATRGQGTDTQYF	TGTGCCACCAGGGGACAGGGAACAGATACGCAGTATTTT	TRBD1	TRBV24-1	TRBJ2-3	13	once
CASSPLSGGSYNEQFF	TGTGCCAGCAGCCCCCTCAGCGGGGGCTCCTACAATGAGCAGTTCTTC	TRBD2	TRBV11-3	TRBJ2-1	16	.
CASSPNPTAREGAFF	TGTGCCAGCAGTCCCAACCCGACCGCCAGGGAAGGAGCTTTCTTT	.	TRBV6-5	TRBJ1-1	15	.
CASSQDGRAGGETQYF	TGTGCCAGCAGCCAAGATGGCCGGGCAGGGGGAGAGACCCAGTACTTC	TRBD1	TRBV3-1/TRBV3-2	TRBJ2-5	16	.
CASSLLAEETQYF	TGTGCCAGCAGTTTACTAGCGGAAGAGACCCAGTACTTC	TRBD2	TRBV12-3/TRBV12-4	TRBJ2-5	13	once
CASSQDLDYYEQYF	TGCGCCAGCAGCCAAGATCTAGACTACTACGAGCAGTACTTC	.	TRBV4-1	TRBJ2-7	14	.
CASRTEQGASYGYTF	TGTGCCAGCAGGACGGAACAGGGGGCGAGCTATGGCTACACCTTC	TRBD1	TRBV28	TRBJ1-2	15	.
CASSQEGAGTTDTQYF	TGTGCCAGCAGCCAAGAAGGAGCGGGGACCACAGATACGCAGTATTTT	TRBD2	TRBV3-1/TRBV3-2	TRBJ2-3	16	.
CASRDSGTGELFF	TGTGCCAGCCGGGACAGCGGCACCGGGGAGCTGTTTTTT	TRBD1	TRBV19	TRBJ2-2	13	.
CASRFGQINSPLHF	TGCGCCAGCAGATTCGGACAGATTAATTCACCCCTCCACTTT	.	TRBV4-1	TRBJ1-6	14	.
CASSLTGAAGNTIYF	TGTGCCAGCAGCTTGACAGGGGCTGCTGGAAACACCATATATTTT	TRBD1	TRBV11-2	TRBJ1-3	15	.
CATGDRDHSYEQYF	TGTGCCACCGGGGACAGGGATCACTCCTACGAGCAGTACTTC	TRBD1	TRBV24-1	TRBJ2-7	14	.
CASNLAGGNTDTQYF	TGTGCCAGCAACCTAGCTGGGGGGAACACAGATACGCAGTATTTT	.	TRBV4-2	TRBJ2-3	15	.
CASGFRGLYTDTQYF	TGTGCCAGCGGATTCAGGGGGCTTTACACAGATACGCAGTATTTT	TRBD1	TRBV5-8	TRBJ2-3	15	.
CASSLIPESYNEQFF	TGCGCCAGCAGCTTGATTCCAGAATCCTACAATGAGCAGTTCTTC	.	TRBV5-1	TRBJ2-1	15	.
CSVEGAGKETQYF	TGCAGCGTTGAAGGGGCGGGGAAAGAGACCCAGTACTTC	.	TRBV29-1	TRBJ2-5	13	.
CSVERLVNQYF	TGCAGCGTTGAGAGGCTCGTTAATCAGTACTTC	.	TRBV29-1	TRBJ2-4	11	.
CAQGCNQPQHF	TGTGCCCAGGGTTGCAATCAGCCCCAGCATTTT	.	TRBV24-1	TRBJ1-5	11	.
CASSSLTGGGFGNTIYF	TGTGCCAGCAGCTCATTGACAGGGGGCGGTTTTGGAAACACCATATATTTT	TRBD1	TRBV11-2	TRBJ1-3	17	.
CANNWTPTDTQYF	TGCGCCAACAACTGGACACCCACAGATACGCAGTATTTT	.	TRBV10-1	TRBJ2-3	13	many
CASSDETGGMETQYF	TGTGCCAGCAGTGACGAGACAGGGGGTATGGAGACGCAGTATTTT	TRBD1	TRBV6-4	TRBJ2-3	15	.
CASSLMGEGLNTEAFF	TGTGCCAGCAGCTTGATGGGAGAGGGCCTGAACACTGAAGCTTTCTTT	.	TRBV5-6	TRBJ1-1	16	.
CSAGDRGSSYEQYF	TGCAGCGCCGGGGACAGGGGGAGCTCCTACGAGCAGTACTTC	TRBD1	TRBV29-1	TRBJ2-7	14	.
CASSQHGTGGIYGYTF	TGTGCCAGCAGCCAACATGGGACAGGGGGTATCTATGGCTACACCTTC	TRBD1	TRBV3-1/TRBV3-2	TRBJ1-2	16	.
CASSLSAYEQYF	TGTGCCAGCAGCTTGAGTGCCTACGAGCAGTACTTC	.	TRBV7-9	TRBJ2-7	12	.
CASSLSQGAIGELFF	TGCGCCAGCAGCTTATCCCAGGGGGCAATCGGGGAGCTGTTTTTT	TRBD1	TRBV5-1	TRBJ2-2	15	.
CASSMVGQPYNEQFF	TGTGCCAGTAGTATGGTGGGACAGCCCTACAATGAGCAGTTCTTC	TRBD1	TRBV19	TRBJ2-1	15	.
CASTEGAGTGELFF	TGTGCCAGTACTGAGGGCGCAGGCACCGGGGAGCTGTTTTTT	.	TRBV19	TRBJ2-2	14	.
CASSLTSGGMNEQFF	TGTGCCAGCAGCTTGACTAGCGGGGGGATGAATGAGCAGTTCTTC	TRBD2	TRBV5-4	TRBJ2-1	15	.
CASSPGLAGGNEQFF	TGTGCCAGCAGTCCTGGACTAGCGGGGGGAAATGAGCAGTTCTTC	TRBD2	TRBV3-1/TRBV3-2	TRBJ2-1	15	.
CASSQVLHPGSGNTIYF	TGTGCCAGCAGCCAAGTTTTGCATCCCGGGTCTGGAAACACCATATATTTT	.	TRBV4-2	TRBJ1-3	17	few
CASSSSSGGAVGELFF	TGTGCCAGTAGTAGCTCCAGCGGGGGGGCAGTCGGGGAGCTGTTTTTT	TRBD2	TRBV19	TRBJ2-2	16	once
CATSTRDTQYF	TGTGCCACCTCGACTCGGGATACGCAGTATTTT	.	TRBV12-3/TRBV12-4	TRBJ2-3	11	.
CASRRETPYGYTF	TGTGCCAGCCGGCGAGAGACACCTTATGGCTACACCTTC	.	TRBV2	TRBJ1-2	13	.
CATSDVSGTGQDEQFF	TGTGCCACCAGTGATGTATCCGGGACAGGGCAAGATGAGCAGTTCTTC	TRBD1	TRBV24-1	TRBJ2-1	16	.
CASSQVQGDGYTF	TGTGCCAGCAGCCAAGTCCAGGGGGATGGCTACACCTTC	TRBD1	TRBV3-1/TRBV3-2	TRBJ1-2	13	.
CAWSPDSNQPQHF	TGTGCCTGGAGTCCGGACTCCAATCAGCCCCAGCATTTT	.	TRBV30	TRBJ1-5	13	.
CASSYSPEGLGNTIYF	TGTGCCAGCAGTTACTCTCCGGAGGGGCTAGGAAACACCATATATTTT	.	TRBV6-5	TRBJ1-3	16	.